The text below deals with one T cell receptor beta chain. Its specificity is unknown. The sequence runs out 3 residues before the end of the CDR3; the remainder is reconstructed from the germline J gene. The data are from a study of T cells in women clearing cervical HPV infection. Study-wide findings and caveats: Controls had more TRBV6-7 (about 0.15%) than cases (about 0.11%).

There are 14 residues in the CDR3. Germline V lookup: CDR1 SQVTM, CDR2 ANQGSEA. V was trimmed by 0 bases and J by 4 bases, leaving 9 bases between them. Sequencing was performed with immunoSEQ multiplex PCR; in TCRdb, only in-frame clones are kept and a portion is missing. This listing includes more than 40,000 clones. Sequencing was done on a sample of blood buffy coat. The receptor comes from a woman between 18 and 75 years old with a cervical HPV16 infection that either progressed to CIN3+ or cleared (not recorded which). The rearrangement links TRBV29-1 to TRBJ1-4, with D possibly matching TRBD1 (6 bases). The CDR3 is CSVEDLGGNEKLFF. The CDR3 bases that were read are TGCAGCGTTGAAGATTTAGGGGGTAATGAAAAA. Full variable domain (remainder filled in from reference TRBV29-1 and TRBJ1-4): SAVISQKPSRDICQRGTSLTIQCQVDSQVTMMFWYRQQPGQSLTLIATANQGSEATYESGFVIDKFPISRPNLTFSTLTVSNMSPEDSSIYLCSVEDLGGNEKLFFGSGTQLSVL.